These 30 T cell receptor beta chains were sequenced from one sample in a study of monozygotic twins with inflammatory bowel disease. TCRdb re-called the 5' RACE reads; one entry per CDR3 protein, DNA not given. This sample contains approximately 120,000 distinct CDR3 sequences. Sequences were obtained from blood. The receptors were sampled from a human donor with ulcerative colitis or Crohn's disease, or a healthy co-twin of an affected twin (not recorded which).

The chain recombines TRBV27 with TRBJ1-1; checking the TCRdb D call of TRBD1 is not possible without DNA. Germline V gene lookup returns CDR1 MNHEY and CDR2 SMNVEV (reference sequence). The CDR3 is made up of 14 amino acids. The CDR3: CASSFGAMNTEAFF.

This chain uses TRBV6-2 or TRBV6-3 with TRBJ2-7; TCRdb picks TRBD2, but there is no DNA to check that call. Germline V gene lookup returns CDR1 MNHEY and CDR2 SVGEGT. The CDR3 runs 16 residues. This chain's CDR3 is CASSNGLAAITYEQYF.

The genes are TRBV24-1 and TRBJ2-1; the TCRdb call, TRBD2, lacks DNA for checking. The CDR3 loop spans 17 amino acids. Germline assignment: CDR1 KGHDR and CDR2 SFDVKD. This CDR3 reads CATSDPGTSGRGDEQFF.

J is TRBJ1-5 and V is TRBV5-1. The CDR3 is 15 residues long. Germline values: CDR1 SGHRS, CDR2 YFSETQ. The CDR3 is CASSLDASSNQPQHF.

The chain uses TRBV7-9 and TRBJ2-1; the D gene TCRdb calls, TRBD1, cannot be checked with no DNA. The CDR3 has 15 residues. Germline values: CDR1 SEHNR, CDR2 FQNEAQ (reference sequence). CDR3 residues: CASSFGASSYNEQFF.

This chain joins TRBV6-1 and TRBJ1-6; the TRBD1 assignment by TCRdb is unverifiable without DNA. Germline V gene lookup returns CDR1 MNHNS and CDR2 SASEGT. The CDR3 sequence is 15 residues long. This CDR3 is CASSGGQSRDSPLHF.

The chain links TRBV7-8 to TRBJ2-1; TCRdb indicates TRBD1, and absent DNA this call remains unverified. The CDR3 consists of 13 residues. The germline gives CDR1 SGHVS, CDR2 FQNEAQ. CDR3 sequence reads: CASSSLFRDSPFF.

This chain connects TRBV19 to TRBJ1-5. The length of the CDR3 is 14 residues. Germline CDR1 LNHDA, CDR2 SQIVND (reference sequence). Here the CDR3 reads CALVGGVLNQPQHF.

V and J are TRBV20-1 and TRBJ2-5; TCRdb proposes TRBD1, but this gene call is untestable without DNA. This CDR3 region has 14 residues. Germline V gene lookup returns CDR1 DFQATT and CDR2 SNEGSKA (reference sequence). CDR3 protein: CSARGGDHQETQYF.

The gene calls are TRBV3-1 and TRBJ2-3. Germline V gives CDR1 LGHDT, CDR2 YNNKEL (reference sequence). There are 14 residues in the CDR3. The CDR3 spells CASSLPESTDTQYF.

The V and J genes are TRBV9 and TRBJ2-5. The CDR3 consists of 14 residues. Germline V gives CDR1 SGDLS, CDR2 YYNGEE. The CDR3 spells CASSGADPQETQYF.

This chain uses TRBV28 with TRBJ2-5; TCRdb's D gene call, TRBD1, goes unchecked for lack of DNA. Per the germline V gene, CDR1 is MDHEN and CDR2 is SYDVKM. This CDR3 spans 15 amino acids. The CDR3 sequence is CASRGAGGDSETQYF.

CDR3: CASSRFSGGSSYEQYF. The J gene is TRBJ2-7, the V gene TRBV11-1. Germline V lookup: CDR1 SGHAT, CDR2 FQDESV (reference sequence). CDR3 length: 16 amino acids.

The J gene is TRBJ1-2, the V gene TRBV12-3 or TRBV12-4; TCRdb lists TRBD1, though no DNA is available to test this call. The CDR3 extends over 16 amino acids. The CDR3 reads CASSPLGTGGGNGYTF.

The chain joins TRBV2 to TRBJ2-2. The CDR3 length is 14 residues. Germline CDR1 and CDR2: SNHLY and FYNNEI. CDR3 in amino acids: CASSLAGVTGELFF.

The V and J genes are TRBV5-1 and TRBJ2-5. CDR3 length: 15 amino acids. From germline, CDR1 is SGHRS and CDR2 YFSETQ. The CDR3 sequence: CASSTDMPSRETQYF.

V gene TRBV5-6 combines with J gene TRBJ2-7. The CDR3 loop spans 17 amino acids. The germline CDR1 and CDR2 sequences are SGHDT and YYEEEE. The CDR3 here is CASSLDPWTYRSYEQYF.

The chain joins TRBV19 to TRBJ2-7; TCRdb's D call of TRBD1 is untestable without DNA. The CDR3 contains 14 residues. Germline V lookup: CDR1 LNHDA, CDR2 SQIVND (reference sequence). The CDR3: CASSIGPPGGEQYF. Using reference TRBV19 and TRBJ2-7 for the parts outside the CDR3, the full variable domain is DGGITQSPKYLFRKEGQNVTLSCEQNLNHDAMYWYRQDPGQGLRLIYYSQIVNDFQKGDIAEGYSVSREKKESFPLTVTSAQKNPTAFYLCASSIGPPGGEQYFGPGTRLTVT.

The chain links TRBV12-3 or TRBV12-4 to TRBJ1-3; the D call from TCRdb, TRBD1, cannot be confirmed without DNA. CDR3 length equals 16 residues. The CDR3 loop is CASSLPTGPSGNTIYF.

J is TRBJ2-5 and V is TRBV19. The CDR3 totals 15 residues. In germline, CDR1 is LNHDA, CDR2 SQIVND (reference sequence). This CDR3 is CASSPQAASRETQYF.

This rearrangement joins TRBV28 to TRBJ2-5; TCRdb names TRBD1, which stays unverified in the absence of DNA. Germline-derived CDR1 and CDR2 are MDHEN and SYDVKM. The CDR3 is made up of 13 amino acids. CDR3 in amino acids: CASSLPRGETQYF.

The J gene is TRBJ2-1, the V gene TRBV3-1; TCRdb reports TRBD1, a call that lacks DNA to check it against. This CDR3 is 16 amino acids long. CDR1 and CDR2 from the germline V gene are LGHDT and YNNKEL (reference sequence). The CDR3 spells CASSQGGGAPVNEQFF.

The chain is built from TRBV14 and TRBJ2-7. The CDR3 is 14 residues long. CDR1 and CDR2 (germline): SGHDN, FVKESK. The CDR3 here is CASSQVGHSYEQYF.

CDR3 sequence reads: CASSLSLASYEQYF. The V call is TRBV7-2, the J call TRBJ2-7. The length of the CDR3 is 14 residues. In germline, CDR1 is SGHTA, CDR2 FQGNSA.

V gene TRBV7-9 combines with J gene TRBJ2-7; no DNA is available, so the TRBD1 call from TCRdb remains unchecked. CDR3 length equals 15 residues. CDR1 and CDR2 from the germline V gene are SEHNR and FQNEAQ (reference sequence). CDR3: CASSLGAGNRHEQYF.

This rearrangement joins TRBV12-3 or TRBV12-4 to TRBJ1-2; the D call of TRBD1 rests on TCRdb alone, since no DNA is present to check it. This CDR3 comprises 13 residues. The CDR3 spells CASSLRDSYGYTF.

V usage is TRBV3-1 and J usage is TRBJ1-2; TCRdb's D call of TRBD1 is untestable without DNA. This CDR3 comprises 19 residues. The germline CDR1 and CDR2 sequences are LGHDT and YNNKEL (reference sequence). CDR3 sequence reads: CASSQDLRAPGQTNYGYTF.

The rearrangement uses TRBV20-1 and TRBJ2-7; TCRdb calls TRBD2, which cannot be checked without DNA. In germline, CDR1 is DFQATT, CDR2 SNEGSKA (reference sequence). This CDR3 region has 15 residues. CDR3 amino acids: CSAREGTSGFEEQYF.

V usage is TRBV12-3 or TRBV12-4 and J usage is TRBJ1-2. This CDR3 region has 14 residues. The CDR3 loop is CASSFFTQDYGYTF.

V usage is TRBV20-1 and J usage is TRBJ2-1; checking the TCRdb D call of TRBD2 is not possible without DNA. CDR3 size: 14 residues. Germline V gives CDR1 DFQATT, CDR2 SNEGSKA (reference sequence). The CDR3 protein is CSATIAGGEYEQFF.